This T cell receptor (beta chain) is drawn from a study of TIL therapy for anti-PD-1-resistant metastatic lung cancer. A single count supports this clone. The time point is: pre-treatment sample, taken before nivolumab and TIL therapy. The junction had 12 bases not matched to a gene; V was cut back by 4 bases and J by 9 bases. Looked up from germline, CDR1 is SGDLS and CDR2 is YYNGEE. The length of the CDR3 is 16 residues. The libraries were made with immunoSEQ v3. Assay: immunoSEQ multiplex PCR; the TCRdb copy retains only in-frame clones and omits some. The data show about 44,000 clones, roughly 85% seen once.

The chain couples TRBV9 to TRBJ2-1; 11 nucleotides agree with TRBD2. This sample comprised blood, obtained at baseline. This receptor was taken from a man between 65 and 85 years old with non-small cell lung cancer. The DNA of the CDR3 is TGTGCCAGCAGCCCCTTACTTAGCGGGAGGGGCGTTGAGCAGTTCTTC. Protein: CASSPLLSGRGVEQFF.